Sequencing of this TCR beta chain was carried out in a study of graft-versus-host responses after intestinal transplantation. About this clone: Its antigen remains unidentified.

The table came from immunoSEQ multiplex PCR; TCRdb's copy has only in-frame clones and leaves some out. The table has over 100,000 clones, roughly 95% seen once. Trimming removed 6 bases from V and 4 bases from J; junction bases left unmatched: 8. Germline assignment: CDR1 SQVTM and CDR2 ANQGSEA. The CDR3 is 16 residues long. This material consisted of unstimulated CD8+ T cells sorted from spleen or lymph node cells, taken before intestinal transplant. The TCR comes from a human donor who received an intestinal transplant. The chain combines TRBV29-1 with TRBJ2-3, with TRBD2 matching 15 bases. This chain's CDR3 is CSVPGLAGGGPDTQYF. As DNA, the CDR3 is TGCAGCGTACCGGGACTAGCGGGAGGAGGGCCAGATACGCAGTATTTT.